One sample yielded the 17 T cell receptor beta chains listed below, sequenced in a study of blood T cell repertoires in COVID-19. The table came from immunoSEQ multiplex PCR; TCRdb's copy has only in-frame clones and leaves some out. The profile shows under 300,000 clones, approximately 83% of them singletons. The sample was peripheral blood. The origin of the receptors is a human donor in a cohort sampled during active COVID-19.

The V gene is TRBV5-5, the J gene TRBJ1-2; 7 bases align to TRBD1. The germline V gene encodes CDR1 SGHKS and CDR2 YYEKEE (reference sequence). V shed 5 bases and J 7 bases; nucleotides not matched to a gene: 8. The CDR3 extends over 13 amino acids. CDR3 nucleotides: TGTGCCAGCAGACCCGACAGGGCCGGTGGCTACACCTTC. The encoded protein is CASRPDRAGGYTF.

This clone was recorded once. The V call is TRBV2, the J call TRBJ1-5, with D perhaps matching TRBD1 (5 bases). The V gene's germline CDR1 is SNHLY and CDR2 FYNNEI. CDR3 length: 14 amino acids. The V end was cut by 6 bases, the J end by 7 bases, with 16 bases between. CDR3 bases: TGTGCCAGCAGCGGGCAGGGTTTGAGGCAGCCCCAGCATTTT. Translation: CASSGQGLRQPQHF. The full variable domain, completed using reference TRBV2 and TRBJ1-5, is EPEVTQTPSHQVTQMGQEVILRCVPISNHLYFYWYRQILGQKVEFLVSFYNNEISEKSEIFDDQFSVERPDGSNFTLKIRSTKLEDSAMYFCASSGQGLRQPQHFGDGTRLSIL.

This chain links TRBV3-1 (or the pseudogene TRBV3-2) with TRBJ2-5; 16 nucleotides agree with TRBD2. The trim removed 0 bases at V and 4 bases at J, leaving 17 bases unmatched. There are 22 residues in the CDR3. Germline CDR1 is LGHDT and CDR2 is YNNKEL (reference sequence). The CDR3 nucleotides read TGTGCCAGCAGCCAAGATATCCCGTCGGGACTAGCGGGAGGGCCAGAGGGAGAGACCCAGTACTTC. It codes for CASSQDIPSGLAGGPEGETQYF.

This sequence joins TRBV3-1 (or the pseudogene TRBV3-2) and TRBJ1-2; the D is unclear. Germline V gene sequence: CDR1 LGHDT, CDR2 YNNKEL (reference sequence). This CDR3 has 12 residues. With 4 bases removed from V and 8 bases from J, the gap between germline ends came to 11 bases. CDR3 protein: CASSRPRGGYTF. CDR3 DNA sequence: TGTGCCAGCAGCCGCCCGAGAGGCGGCTACACCTTC.

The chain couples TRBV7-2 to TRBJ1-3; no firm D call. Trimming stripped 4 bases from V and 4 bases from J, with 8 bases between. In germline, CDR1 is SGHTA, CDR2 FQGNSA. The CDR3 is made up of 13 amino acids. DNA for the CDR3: TGTGCCAGCAGCTCCCTGGGCGGAAACACCATATATTTT. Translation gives CASSSLGGNTIYF.

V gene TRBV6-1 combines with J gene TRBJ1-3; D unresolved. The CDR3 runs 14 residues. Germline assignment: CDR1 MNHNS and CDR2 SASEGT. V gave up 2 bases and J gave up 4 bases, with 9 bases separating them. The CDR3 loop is CASSESTQGNTIYF. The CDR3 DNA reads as TGTGCCAGCAGTGAATCCACCCAGGGAAACACCATATATTTT.

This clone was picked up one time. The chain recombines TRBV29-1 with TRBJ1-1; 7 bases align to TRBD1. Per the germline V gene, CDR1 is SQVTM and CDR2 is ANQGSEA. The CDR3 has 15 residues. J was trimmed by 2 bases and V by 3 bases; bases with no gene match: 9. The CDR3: CSVDPTGTQNTEAFF. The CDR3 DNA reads TGCAGCGTTGACCCGACAGGGACACAAAACACTGAAGCTTTCTTT.

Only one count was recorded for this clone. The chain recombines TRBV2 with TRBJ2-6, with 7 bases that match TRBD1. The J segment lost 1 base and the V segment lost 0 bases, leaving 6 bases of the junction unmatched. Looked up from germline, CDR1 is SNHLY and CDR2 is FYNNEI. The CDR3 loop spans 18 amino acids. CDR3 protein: CASSEATGVQSGANVLTF. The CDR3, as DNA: TGTGCCAGCAGTGAAGCAACAGGGGTCCAATCTGGGGCCAACGTCCTGACTTTC. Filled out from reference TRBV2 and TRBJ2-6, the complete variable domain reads EPEVTQTPSHQVTQMGQEVILRCVPISNHLYFYWYRQILGQKVEFLVSFYNNEISEKSEIFDDQFSVERPDGSNFTLKIRSTKLEDSAMYFCASSEATGVQSGANVLTFGAGSRLTVL.

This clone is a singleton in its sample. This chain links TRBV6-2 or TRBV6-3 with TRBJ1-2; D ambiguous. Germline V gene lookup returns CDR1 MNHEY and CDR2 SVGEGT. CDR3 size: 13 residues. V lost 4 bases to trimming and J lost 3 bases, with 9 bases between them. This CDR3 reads CASSSSGYYGYTF. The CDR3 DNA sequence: TGTGCCAGCAGTTCAAGCGGCTACTATGGCTACACCTTC.

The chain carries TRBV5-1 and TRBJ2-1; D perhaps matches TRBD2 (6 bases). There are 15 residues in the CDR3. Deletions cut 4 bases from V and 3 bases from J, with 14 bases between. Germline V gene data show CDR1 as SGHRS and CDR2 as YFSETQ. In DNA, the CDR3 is TGCGCCAGCAGCCCCTTCGCGGGATACTACAATGAGCAGTTCTTC. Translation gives CASSPFAGYYNEQFF.

The CDR3 loop reads CASSPRPGQGIHEQFF. For the CDR3, the DNA is TGTGCCAGCAGCCCCCGCCCGGGACAGGGTATCCATGAGCAGTTCTTC. This chain uses TRBV7-2 with TRBJ2-1; 9 bases line up with TRBD1. V was clipped by 5 bases and J by 8 bases; unmatched bases: 13. Germline V gene sequence: CDR1 SGHTA, CDR2 FQGNSA. The CDR3 loop spans 16 amino acids.

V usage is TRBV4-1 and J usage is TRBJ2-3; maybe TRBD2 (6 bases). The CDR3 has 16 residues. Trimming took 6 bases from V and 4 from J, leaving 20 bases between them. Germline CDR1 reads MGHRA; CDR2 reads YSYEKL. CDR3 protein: CASRETFRDFSDTQYF. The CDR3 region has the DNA TGCGCCAGCAGGGAGACATTCCGGGACTTTTCAGATACGCAGTATTTT.

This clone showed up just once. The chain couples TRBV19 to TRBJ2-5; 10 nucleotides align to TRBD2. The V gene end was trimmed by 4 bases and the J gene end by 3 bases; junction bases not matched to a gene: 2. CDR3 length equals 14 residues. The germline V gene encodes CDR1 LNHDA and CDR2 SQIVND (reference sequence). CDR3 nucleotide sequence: TGTGCCAGTAGTAACCTAGCGGGAGAAGAGACCCAGTACTTC. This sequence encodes CASSNLAGEETQYF.

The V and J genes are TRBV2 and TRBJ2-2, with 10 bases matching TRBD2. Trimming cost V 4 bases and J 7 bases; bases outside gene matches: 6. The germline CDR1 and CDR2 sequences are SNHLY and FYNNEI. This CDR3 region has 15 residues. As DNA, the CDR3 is TGTGCCAGCAGTGGGGCTAGCGGGGGCAACGGGGAGCTGTTTTTT. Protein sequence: CASSGASGGNGELFF.

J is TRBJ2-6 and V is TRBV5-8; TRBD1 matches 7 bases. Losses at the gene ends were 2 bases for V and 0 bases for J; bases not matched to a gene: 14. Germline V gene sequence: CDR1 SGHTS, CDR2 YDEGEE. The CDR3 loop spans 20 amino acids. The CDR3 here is CASSLNDRDRDFSGANVLTF. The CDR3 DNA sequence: TGTGCCAGCAGCTTAAATGATAGGGACAGAGATTTCTCTGGGGCCAACGTCCTGACTTTC.

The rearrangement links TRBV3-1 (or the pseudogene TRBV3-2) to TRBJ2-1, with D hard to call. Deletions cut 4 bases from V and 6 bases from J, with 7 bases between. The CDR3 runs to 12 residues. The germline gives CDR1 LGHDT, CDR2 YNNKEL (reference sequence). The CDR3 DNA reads TGTGCCAGCAGCCCAGGAATCAATGAGCAGTTCTTC. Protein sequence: CASSPGINEQFF.

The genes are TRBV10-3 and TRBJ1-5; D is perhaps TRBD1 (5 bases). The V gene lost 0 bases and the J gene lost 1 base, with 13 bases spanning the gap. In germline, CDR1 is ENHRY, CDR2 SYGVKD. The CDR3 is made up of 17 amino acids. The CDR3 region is CAISESYRGTSNQPQHF. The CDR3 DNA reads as TGTGCCATCAGTGAGTCCTATAGGGGTACGAGCAATCAGCCCCAGCATTTT.